The clone carrying this T cell receptor beta chain was counted only a few times. The CDR3 sequence is 15 residues long. The V segment lost 6 bases and the J segment 0 bases; nucleotides outside the gene matches: 8. Germline loops: CDR1 DFQATT, CDR2 SNEGSKA (reference sequence). This sample stems from a study of blood T cells in healthy people across ages. Primed by a sample-barcoded 5' primer and a J-beta primer mix, a second PCR proceeded for roughly 7 to 12 cycles. Via MiXCR, TCRdb re-called the 5' RACE reads, giving one row per CDR3 protein. Among 780,000 or so distinct CDR3 sequences listed, less than 70% were seen once.

The source material was blood. This sequence was found in a man aged 80 or over in good health. The rearrangement joins TRBV20-1 to TRBJ2-5; 9 nucleotides agree with TRBD1. CDR3 region: CSAETGGWYQETQYF. The CDR3 DNA sequence: TGCAGTGCGGAAACAGGGGGCTGGTACCAAGAGACCCAGTACTTC.